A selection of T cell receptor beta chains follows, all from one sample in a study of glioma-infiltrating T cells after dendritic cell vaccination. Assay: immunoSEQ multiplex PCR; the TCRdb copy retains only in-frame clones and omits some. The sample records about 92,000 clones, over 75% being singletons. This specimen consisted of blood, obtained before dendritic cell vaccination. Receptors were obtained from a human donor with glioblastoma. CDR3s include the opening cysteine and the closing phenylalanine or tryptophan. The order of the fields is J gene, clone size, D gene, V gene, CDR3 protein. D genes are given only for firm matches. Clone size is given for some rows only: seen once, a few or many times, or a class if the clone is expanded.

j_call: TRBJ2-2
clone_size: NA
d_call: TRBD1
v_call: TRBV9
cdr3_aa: CASSSTGGKTGELFF

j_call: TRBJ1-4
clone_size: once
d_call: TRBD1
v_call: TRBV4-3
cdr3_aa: CASSQDGGTAHEKLFF

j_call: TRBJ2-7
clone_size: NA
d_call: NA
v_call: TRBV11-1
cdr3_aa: CASSFPGSYEQYF

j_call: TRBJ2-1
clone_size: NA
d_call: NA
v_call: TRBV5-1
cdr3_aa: CASSSGQINFRINEQFF

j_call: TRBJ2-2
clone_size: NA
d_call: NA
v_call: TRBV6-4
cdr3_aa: CASSPGEGTGELFF

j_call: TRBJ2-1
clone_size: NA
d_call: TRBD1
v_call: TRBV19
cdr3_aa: CASRGGQGSYNEQFF

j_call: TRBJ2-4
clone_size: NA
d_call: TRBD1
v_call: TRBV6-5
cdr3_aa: CASSGWTGGLNIQYF

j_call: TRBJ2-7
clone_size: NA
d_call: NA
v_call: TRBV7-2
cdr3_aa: CASSLFLEQYF

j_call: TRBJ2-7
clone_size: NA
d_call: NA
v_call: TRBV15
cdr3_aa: CATSVPGQMTYEQYF

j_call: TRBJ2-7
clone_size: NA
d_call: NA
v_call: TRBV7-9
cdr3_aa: CASSYSFEQYF

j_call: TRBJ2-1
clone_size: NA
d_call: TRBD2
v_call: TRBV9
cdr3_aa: CASAGTTSGSYGGRVKYNEQFF

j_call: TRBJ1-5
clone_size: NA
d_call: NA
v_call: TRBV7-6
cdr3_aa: CASSLVTGINQPQHF

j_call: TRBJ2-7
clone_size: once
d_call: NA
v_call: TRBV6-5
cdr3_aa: CASSYLQGTYEQYF

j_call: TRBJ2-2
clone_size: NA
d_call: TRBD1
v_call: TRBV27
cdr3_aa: CASSLDRGDTGELFF

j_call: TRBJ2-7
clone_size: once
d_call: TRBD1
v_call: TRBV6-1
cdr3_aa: CASREGTGPYEQYF